Listed below are T cell receptor beta chains from one sample, sequenced in a study of T cell responses to AZD1222 COVID-19 vaccine. TCRdb keeps only in-frame clones here, not all; method: immunoSEQ multiplex PCR. In the table there are about 79,000 clones, around 81% of which are singletons. The material sequenced was peripheral blood, taken on day 0 of AZD1222 vaccination. These receptors all come from an adult in good health. CDR3s include the opening cysteine and the closing phenylalanine or tryptophan. The order of the fields is V gene, clone size, J gene, D gene, CDR3 protein, CDR3 DNA. D genes are given only for firm matches. Clone sizes are given selectively: once, few, many, or a class where the clone is expanded.

>TRBV10-3|NA|TRBJ2-1|TRBD2
CAISGLAGSSYNEQFF
TGTGCCATCAGCGGACTAGCGGGAAGCTCCTACAATGAGCAGTTCTTC
>TRBV18|NA|TRBJ1-3|NA
CASSPLPGGAYSGNTIYF
TGTGCCAGCTCACCACTACCCGGGGGGGCATACTCTGGAAACACCATATATTTT
>TRBV11-2|NA|TRBJ1-1|NA
CASSYLTGAFF
TGTGCCAGCAGCTATTTAACAGGAGCTTTCTTT
>TRBV28|few|TRBJ1-1|NA
CASSPAGDRTEAFF
TGTGCCAGCAGCCCGGCGGGCGACAGGACTGAAGCTTTCTTT
>TRBV11-2|NA|TRBJ1-5|NA
CASSSIGGAGTHQPQHF
TGTGCCAGCAGCTCAATAGGGGGGGCAGGGACGCATCAGCCCCAGCATTTT
>TRBV2|NA|TRBJ1-1|NA
CASRLGRAEAFF
TGTGCCAGCAGGCTGGGTAGAGCTGAAGCTTTCTTT
>TRBV30|few|TRBJ1-6|NA
CAWSVRGGPSSYNSPLHF
TGTGCCTGGAGTGTACGTGGGGGGCCGAGCTCCTATAATTCACCCCTCCACTTT
>TRBV19|NA|TRBJ1-4|TRBD1
CASSPQGLANEKLFF
TGTGCCAGTAGTCCACAGGGGCTAGCTAATGAAAAACTGTTTTTT
>TRBV5-3|NA|TRBJ1-6|NA
CETWNYYNSPLHF
TGTGAAACATGGAACTACTATAATTCACCCCTCCACTTT
>TRBV10-3|NA|TRBJ1-2|TRBD1
CAISSPGQQNTNYGYTF
TGTGCCATCAGTTCCCCGGGACAGCAAAATACTAACTATGGCTACACCTTC
>TRBV29-1|few|TRBJ1-2|NA
CSVVQGVLYGYTF
TGCAGCGTTGTTCAGGGCGTACTCTATGGCTACACCTTC
>TRBV2|NA|TRBJ2-1|TRBD1
CASSEMGTGLGEQFF
TGTGCCAGCAGTGAAATGGGGACAGGGCTCGGTGAGCAGTTCTTC
>TRBV25-1|NA|TRBJ1-2|NA
CASSQSYGYTF
TGTGCCAGCAGTCAGAGCTATGGCTACACCTTC
>TRBV7-2|NA|TRBJ2-5|NA
CASSLAIGMAETQYF
TGTGCCAGCAGCTTAGCCATTGGAATGGCGGAGACCCAGTACTTC
>TRBV5-1|NA|TRBJ2-3|TRBD1
CASSPRQGSTDTQYF
TGCGCCAGCAGCCCCCGACAGGGCAGCACAGATACGCAGTATTTT
>TRBV11-3|NA|TRBJ2-2|NA
CASSLVSNTGELFF
TGTGCCAGCAGCTTAGTCAGTAACACCGGGGAGCTGTTTTTT
>TRBV11-2|NA|TRBJ1-1|NA
CASSPTTGAEAFF
TGTGCCAGCAGCCCGACGACCGGTGCTGAAGCTTTCTTT
>TRBV5-1|NA|TRBJ1-5|NA
CASSSGQNNQPQHF
TGCGCCAGCAGCTCCGGACAGAACAATCAGCCCCAGCATTTT
>TRBV7-2|NA|TRBJ1-5|NA
CASSLAGTGASRQPQHF
TGTGCCAGCAGCTTAGCCGGGACCGGCGCGTCACGTCAGCCCCAGCATTTT
>TRBV27|NA|TRBJ2-7|TRBD1
CASSMGQGGNEQYF
TGTGCCAGCAGTATGGGACAGGGGGGGAACGAGCAGTACTTC
>TRBV20-1|once|TRBJ1-2|TRBD1
CSATQGYGYTF
TGCAGTGCTACACAGGGGTATGGCTACACCTTC
>TRBV12-3/TRBV12-4|NA|TRBJ2-2|NA
CASSFFGELFF
TGTGCCAGCAGTTTCTTCGGGGAGCTGTTTTTT
>TRBV6-5|NA|TRBJ2-5|TRBD2
CASSQPGLAIETQYF
TGTGCCAGCAGTCAACCGGGACTAGCCATAGAGACCCAGTACTTC
>TRBV5-5|NA|TRBJ1-4|NA
CASSLEQGRSEKLFF
TGTGCCAGCAGCTTGGAGCAGGGCCGGAGTGAAAAACTGTTTTTT
>TRBV19|NA|TRBJ2-4|TRBD2
CASSSLAGGAKNIQYF
TGTGCCAGTAGCTCGCTAGCGGGCGGAGCCAAAAACATTCAGTACTTC
>TRBV11-2|NA|TRBJ2-2|TRBD2
CASSLDKTSGNTGELFF
TGTGCCAGCAGCTTAGATAAAACTAGCGGGAACACCGGGGAGCTGTTTTTT
>TRBV6-1|NA|TRBJ1-1|NA
CASSEVEVAEAFF
TGTGCCAGCAGTGAAGTAGAGGTCGCTGAAGCTTTCTTT
>TRBV2|NA|TRBJ2-7|NA
CASRAGTNSEQYF
TGTGCCAGCAGAGCCGGGACAAACTCCGAGCAGTACTTC
>TRBV11-2|once|TRBJ2-5|TRBD2
CASSSPSPLAGSQETQYF
TGTGCCAGCAGCTCGCCCTCACCACTAGCGGGATCCCAAGAGACCCAGTACTTC
>TRBV27|NA|TRBJ1-5|NA
CASSFTGQRQPQHF
TGTGCCAGCAGTTTCACAGGGCAGAGACAGCCCCAGCATTTT
>TRBV18|NA|TRBJ1-4|TRBD1
CASSPPGQGTNEKLFF
TGTGCCAGCTCACCGCCGGGACAGGGTACTAATGAAAAACTGTTTTTT
>TRBV6-5|NA|TRBJ1-5|TRBD1
CASSSRTGISNQPQHF
TGTGCCAGCAGTTCACGGACAGGGATTAGCAATCAGCCCCAGCATTTT
>TRBV6-5|few|TRBJ1-1|TRBD1
CASRGTGGVAEAFF
TGTGCCAGCAGGGGTACAGGGGGTGTGGCTGAAGCTTTCTTT
>TRBV6-2/TRBV6-3|NA|TRBJ2-3|NA
CASSLGGPWDTQYF
TGTGCCAGCAGTTTGGGGGGGCCCTGGGATACGCAGTATTTT
>TRBV12-5|once|TRBJ2-1|NA
CASGLATGTYYEQFF
TGTGCTAGTGGTTTAGCTACCGGGACCTACTATGAGCAGTTCTTC
>TRBV7-2|NA|TRBJ2-5|NA
CASSSGRRETQYF
TGTGCCAGCAGCTCGGGCCGCCGGGAGACCCAGTACTTC
>TRBV7-2|NA|TRBJ1-5|NA
CASSLYSYSNQPQHF
TGTGCCAGCAGCTTATACAGCTATAGCAATCAGCCCCAGCATTTT
>TRBV18|NA|TRBJ2-2|TRBD1
CASSPQGQGYTGELFF
TGTGCCAGCTCGCCCCAGGGACAGGGATACACCGGGGAGCTGTTTTTT
>TRBV3-1/TRBV3-2|NA|TRBJ2-5|TRBD2
CASSQERAGGRETQYF
TGTGCCAGCAGCCAAGAACGAGCGGGGGGGCGGGAGACCCAGTACTTC
>TRBV5-4|NA|TRBJ2-5|TRBD2
CASSGRQGGPQETQYF
TGTGCCAGCAGCGGGAGGCAGGGAGGGCCACAAGAGACCCAGTACTTC
>TRBV19|few|TRBJ1-2|TRBD1
CASSVRQGTASTF
TGTGCCAGTAGTGTCCGACAGGGGACGGCTTCCACCTTC
>TRBV24-1|once|TRBJ2-5|NA
CATSDSTHQETQYF
TGTGCCACCAGTGACTCGACACACCAAGAGACCCAGTACTTC
>TRBV6-1|NA|TRBJ2-6|NA
CASSEEGAGANVLTF
TGTGCCAGCAGTGAAGAAGGGGCTGGGGCCAACGTCCTGACTTTC
>TRBV28|once|TRBJ2-5|TRBD2
CASSLPSGGRETQYF
TGTGCCAGCAGTTTACCTAGCGGGGGGCGGGAGACCCAGTACTTC
>TRBV2|NA|TRBJ1-1|NA
CASSAGGPYTEAFF
TGTGCCAGCAGTGCCGGAGGGCCCTACACTGAAGCTTTCTTT
>TRBV28|NA|TRBJ1-5|NA
CASRRSGGTSNQPQHF
TGTGCCAGCAGGCGTAGTGGGGGGACGAGCAATCAGCCCCAGCATTTT
>TRBV7-8|NA|TRBJ2-6|NA
CASSFTGTYSGANVLTF
TGTGCCAGCAGCTTTACCGGGACTTACTCTGGGGCCAACGTCCTGACTTTC
>TRBV5-6|NA|TRBJ2-5|NA
CASSFQETQYF
TGTGCCAGCAGCTTCCAAGAGACCCAGTACTTC
>TRBV19|NA|TRBJ1-3|NA
CASSIQDFSGNTIYF
TGTGCCAGTAGTATACAGGACTTCTCTGGAAACACCATATATTTT
>TRBV2|NA|TRBJ2-4|TRBD2
CASAGEAKNIQYF
TGTGCCAGTGCGGGGGAAGCCAAAAACATTCAGTACTTC
>TRBV3-1/TRBV3-2|NA|TRBJ2-3|NA
CASSQGPSATDTQYF
TGTGCCAGCAGCCAAGGCCCTAGCGCCACAGATACGCAGTATTTT
>TRBV4-2|few|TRBJ2-2|TRBD2
CASSQGRGLANTGELFF
TGTGCCAGCAGCCAAGGAAGGGGACTAGCGAACACCGGGGAGCTGTTTTTT